This T cell receptor (beta chain) was captured by sequencing in a study of CD8+ T cells in alopecia areata (dated by TCRdb to the late 2010s). As for the study more broadly: Treated patients were enrolled in an open-label pilot trial of oral tofacitinib, 5 to 10 mg twice daily, for moderate-to-severe alopecia areata. Biopsies were taken from tofacitinib-treated patients at baseline and at 4 and 24 weeks of treatment, and a later scalp biopsy was taken in several of the tofacitinib-treated patients. In treated patients, disease severity was measured using the SALT score, which gives the percentage of scalp surface area affected. In humans, TCRbeta sequencing was performed on scalp tissue and on sorted CD4+ and CD8+ peripheral blood T cells from healthy controls and from patients with patchy or totalis/universalis alopecia areata. Patients stayed on tofacitinib for 6 to 18 months and then had 6 months of follow-up off drug so that delayed response and recurrence could be assessed. Clonality in the scalp was compared among normal scalp (n=4), patchy alopecia areata scalp (n=8), and alopecia totalis/universalis scalp (n=8). The RNA source kit depended on sample type: the PAXgene miRNA kit for fixed scalp, the miRNeasy kit for PBMCs, and the RNeasy kit for mouse skin. TCRbeta CDR3 regions were amplified by immunoSEQ multiplex PCR using 35 Vbeta forward and 13 Jbeta reverse primers. To study T cell clonal expansion in alopecia areata, the researchers applied high-throughput TCRbeta sequencing to both the C3H/HeJ mouse model and human patients. The paper's findings and limits, for the study overall: Compared with normal scalp, lesional scalp had higher clonality and more expanded CD8+ clones, particularly in alopecia totalis/universalis, a pattern that suggests antigenic drive. The treated cohort was small, with a single nonresponder, so links between baseline CD8+ expansion and response need larger studies. Tofacitinib significantly decreased scalp clonality and the number of expanded CD8+ clones among the top 100 scalp clones. Unlike mouse skin, where gammadelta T cells dominate, normal human skin contains resident alphabeta T cells that get sequenced too, which complicates analysis of the scalp TCR repertoire. Shared TCR sequences between patients were less evident than in mice, which may be partly attributable to HLA diversity in the patient population. Many expanded lesional clones persisted in scalp and blood during tofacitinib treatment, which may partly explain relapse after stopping treatment.

Library generation was performed with the immunoSEQ multiplex PCR assay. For TCR sequencing, RNA was extracted from every sample and reverse transcribed into cDNA to serve as template. First-strand cDNA was synthesized using SuperScript III with a 2:1 mix of oligo-dT and random hexamers. Amplification bias was assessed with a synthetic immune receptor repertoire, and residual bias was removed computationally. Concerning the study's data processing: Raw reads were preprocessed to remove errors, and CDR3 was defined by IMGT conventions from the conserved cysteine to phenylalanine. Clonality was computed as 1 minus the Shannon entropy, with the entropy normalized by log2 of the number of productive unique TCRs. Scalp TCRbeta sequences were cross-referenced with sorted blood CD4 and CD8 repertoires so that the CD4 or CD8 identity of scalp clones could be inferred. Drawn from immuneACCESS, this table holds only the in-frame rearrangements with V and J called that TCRdb kept. Clones are partly lost; checked studies trace under half to an unresolved V gene and leave the rest unexplained. V and J calls and clone size are copied from that table; D and trimming were computed from the DNA. The sample table records about 210,000 clones; around two fifths of these occur just once. Almost 0.5% of the sample is held by the ten biggest clonotypes.

This clone was counted between two and nine times. The antigen it binds to is not known. There are no base qualities to consult, and no much larger clone falls within one base. The CDR3 measures 17 amino acids from cysteine to phenylalanine. Only CDR3 DNA is held: 51 bases, read in frame from base 1. CDR1 and CDR2, per the germline V gene, are SGHRS and YFSETQ. Clipping removes 2 bases from V and 7 bases from J, with 10 as the unmatched junction base count. Reading the label with the study, this specimen's treatment or condition is: oral pan-JAK inhibitor, 5-10 mg twice daily. From alopecia areata patients, peripheral blood was collected along with lesional scalp punch biopsies. PBMCs were isolated by density centrifugation and stained for CD3, CD4 and CD8, after which CD4+ and CD8+ T cells were sorted on a FACSAria.

The source material was CD4+ T cells sorted from blood, sampled at approximately week 30, from a patient treated with tofacitinib. The chain was built from TRBV5-1 and TRBJ2-1; TRBD2 matches 12 bases in the middle. This TCR came from a human donor with alopecia areata. The DNA is as follows: TGCGCCAGCAGCTTAATACTAGCGGGAGGATATGGAAATGAGCAGTTCTTC. Its protein product is CASSLILAGGYGNEQFF.